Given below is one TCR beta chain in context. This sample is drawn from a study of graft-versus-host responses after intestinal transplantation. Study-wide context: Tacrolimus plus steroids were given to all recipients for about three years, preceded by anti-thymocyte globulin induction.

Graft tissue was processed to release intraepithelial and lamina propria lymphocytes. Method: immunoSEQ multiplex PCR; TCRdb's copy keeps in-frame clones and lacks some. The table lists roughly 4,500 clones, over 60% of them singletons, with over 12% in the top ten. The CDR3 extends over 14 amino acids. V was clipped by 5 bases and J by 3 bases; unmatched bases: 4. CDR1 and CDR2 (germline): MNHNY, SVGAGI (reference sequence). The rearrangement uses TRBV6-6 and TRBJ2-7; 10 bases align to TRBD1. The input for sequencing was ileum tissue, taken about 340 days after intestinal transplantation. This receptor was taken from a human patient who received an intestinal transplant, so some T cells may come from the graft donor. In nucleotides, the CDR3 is TGTGCCAGCAGTCCGAGGACAGGGGGCTACGAGCAGTACTTC. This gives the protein CASSPRTGGYEQYF.